The present T cell receptor (beta chain) was sequenced within a study of T-cell memory formation after mild COVID-19 (dated by TCRdb to the early 2020s). For context, the study as a whole: TCR sequence clusters from the two donors were found to be largely donor specific. In a couple of donors, T-cell clones that expanded and contracted after mild COVID-19 were followed by sequencing TCRalpha and TCRbeta repertoires longitudinally. The cohort was made up of two young adult volunteers, one female and one male, who were previously healthy. The study at large found these results: SARS-CoV-2 specificity of the second-wave clones peaking on day 37 was not confirmed. The study covered only a couple of mild cases, and larger cohorts including severe cases with pre-infection samples were considered necessary. The detection of some responding clones in pre-infection memory suggests that pre-existing cross-reactive memory T cells joined the SARS-CoV-2 response. From day 15 to 85, contracting clones showed balanced CD4/CD8 phenotypes, whereas a second wave of clones that expanded from day 15 to 37 leaned towards CD4+. Contracting CD4+ clones were located mainly in the CM and EM memory subsets, whereas CD8+ clones were found to be enriched in EMRA.

Instrument used: Illumina NovaSeq 6000. Using 5'RACE with constant-segment primers, TCRalpha and TCRbeta cDNA libraries were constructed, with sample barcodes and unique molecular identifiers added in the process. Trizol reagent was used to extract RNA from every sample. Amplification of the libraries took two PCR steps, and the second step added a second sample barcode plus Illumina TruSeq adapters. The libraries were sequenced on an Illumina NovaSeq using 2 x 150 bp paired-end reads. The study's processing was this. The reads were demultiplexed and collapsed into UMI-guided consensus sequences using migec v1.2.7. Using mixcr v2.1.11, UMI consensuses were aligned to TRA and TRB V and J templates and then assembled into clonotypes. A clonotype was counted as expanded or contracted only if both edgeR and NoisET called the change significant, with noise models trained on biological replicates. For edgeR calls, the thresholds were a false discovery rate-adjusted p below 0.01 and a log2 fold-change of 1. As an exploratory analysis of dynamics, PCA with hierarchical clustering was applied to max-normalized trajectories of the 1000 most abundant clonotypes. Separately sequenced CD4+ and CD8+ repertoires were used to assign the CD4 or CD8 phenotype of responding clones. Using fastp trimming at Q25 and MiXCR clonotype assembly, TCRdb reanalyzed the public sequencing data and kept in-frame beta chains. Entries that share a CDR3 protein sequence are merged under the most common genes and DNA. TCRdb's processing, not the authors' own work, is the source of the V and J calls. Counted in this sample were around 400,000 distinct CDR3 sequences; roughly 24% of them appeared once. Around 9% of the sample lies in the top ten.

As to this clonotype: Its antigen target is currently unknown. One base away there is no much larger clone; base qualities are not given.

Cut back by 5 bases and 4 bases, the V and J ends lie 12 bases apart. For CDR1 and CDR2, the germline V gene lists SGHVS and FQNEAQ. CDR3 length: 13 amino acids, cysteine to phenylalanine. Only the CDR3 DNA stays, 39 bases, in frame from base 1. Ficoll-Paque density gradient centrifugation was the method used to isolate PBMCs. The specimen sequenced was PBMCs or a T cell subset sorted from them (not recorded which). The receptor comes from an adult woman who had mild COVID-19 (a few samples of this study predate the infection). The sample titles of this study are shuffled in the database, so cell type and time point are left out; the donor was told from shared clones. The chain employs TRBV7-8 and TRBJ2-7; the D gene remains uncertain. The DNA sequence is TGTGCCAGCAGCCCTCCTCCGTATTACGAGCAGTACTTC. Its protein is CASSPPPYYEQYF. With the rest looked up from the reference TRBV7-8 and TRBJ2-7 genes rather than sequenced, the full variable domain is GAGVSQSPRYKVAKRGQDVALRCDPISGHVSLFWYQQALGQGPEFLTYFQNEAQLDKSGLPSDRFFAERPEGSVSTLKIQRTQQEDSAVYLCASSPPPYYEQYFGPGTRLTVT.